The rows below give T cell receptor beta chains drawn from one sample of a study of blood T cell repertoires in COVID-19. The data were produced by immunoSEQ multiplex PCR, yet TCRdb's version contains in-frame clones alone and is incomplete. Found here are hundreds of thousands of clones, 84% of them singletons; the top ten hold roughly 6.2%. The material sequenced was PBMCs or T cells enriched from blood (not recorded which). Every receptor here comes from a woman aged 40 to 49 who had recovered from COVID-19. Both conserved end residues are part of each CDR3. The order of the fields is J gene, V gene, CDR3 length, D gene, clone size, CDR3 DNA, CDR3 protein. A D gene is named only where the DNA matches it firmly. The size field is filled for only some rows; it gives once, few, many or a size class.

TRBJ1-3,TRBV18,16,.,.,TGTGCCAGCTCACGACCCGACACCCCCTGGGGAAACACCATATATTTT,CASSRPDTPWGNTIYF
TRBJ1-6,TRBV4-1,15,TRBD1,once,TGCGCCAGCAGCCAGTGGGACAGGGGTAATTCACCCCTCCACTTT,CASSQWDRGNSPLHF
TRBJ1-1,TRBV20-1,11,.,.,TGCAGTGCCGGGGAGAACACTGAAGCTTTCTTT,CSAGENTEAFF
TRBJ2-5,TRBV7-2,13,TRBD2,.,TGTGCCAGCAGCGCGGGGAGGGATGAGACCCAGTACTTC,CASSAGRDETQYF
TRBJ2-3,TRBV5-1,13,.,.,TGCGCCAGCAGCTTGGTACGGACAGATACGCAGTATTTT,CASSLVRTDTQYF
TRBJ2-2,TRBV10-2,15,TRBD2,.,TGCGCCAGCAGCCGACTAGCGCGAACCACCGGGGAGCTGTTTTTT,CASSRLARTTGELFF
TRBJ2-3,TRBV3-1/TRBV3-2,13,.,many,TGTGCCAGCAGCCTGAGTGGCACAGATACGCAGTATTTT,CASSLSGTDTQYF
TRBJ2-1,TRBV5-1,16,TRBD2,.,TGCGCCAGCATCCCGAGCGGGGGTAGCTCCTACAATGAGCAGTTCTTC,CASIPSGGSSYNEQFF
TRBJ2-1,TRBV9,15,TRBD2,.,TGTGCCAGCAGCCCCGGGGGGGGCCGGTACAATGAGCAGTTCTTC,CASSPGGGRYNEQFF
TRBJ2-2,TRBV7-3,16,TRBD2,.,TGTGCCAGCAGCTTACGCGGGGGACTAAACACCGGGGAGCTGTTTTTT,CASSLRGGLNTGELFF
TRBJ1-4,TRBV12-3/TRBV12-4,12,.,.,TGTGCCAGCAGCTCTAGCAACGAAAAACTGTTTTTT,CASSSSNEKLFF
TRBJ1-2,TRBV6-1,15,.,.,TGTGCCAGCAGTGAATCTTATGGGGGGTACTATGGCTACACCTTC,CASSESYGGYYGYTF
TRBJ1-2,TRBV7-2,13,.,.,TGTGCCAGCAGTTTGGGCGGGGGCGATCGCTACACCTTC,CASSLGGGDRYTF
TRBJ1-1,TRBV9,14,.,.,TGTGCCAGCAGCGGAGCGGGGGGAGAGACTGAAGCTTTCTTT,CASSGAGGETEAFF
TRBJ2-1,TRBV3-1/TRBV3-2,16,TRBD1,.,TGTGCCAGCAGCCAAGATTCCGGGACAGGGAGCGGCGAGCAGTTCTTC,CASSQDSGTGSGEQFF
TRBJ1-4,TRBV5-1,14,.,.,TGCGCCAGCAGGGCTACGGATCGCGGTGAAAAACTGTTTTTT,CASRATDRGEKLFF
TRBJ1-1,TRBV28,14,TRBD1,.,TGTGCCAGCAGTTTGCCAGGGGGGTCCACTGAAGCTTTCTTT,CASSLPGGSTEAFF
TRBJ2-1,TRBV27,18,TRBD2,.,TGTGCCAGCAGTTTGGCCCGACTAGCGGGGGAAACCCTCAATGAGCAGTTCTTC,CASSLARLAGETLNEQFF
TRBJ1-1,TRBV21-1,14,.,.,TGTGCCAGCAGCGTACCCAGGGTTGCGACTGAAGCTTTCTTT,CASSVPRVATEAFF
TRBJ1-4,TRBV28,17,.,.,TGTGCCAGCAGTTTTACTGTAGCGGTCACAACTAATGAAAAACTGTTTTTT,CASSFTVAVTTNEKLFF
TRBJ2-5,TRBV7-2,15,.,many,TGTGCCAGCAGACCCGGTACTAGGAGCACGGAGACCCAGTACTTC,CASRPGTRSTETQYF
TRBJ2-1,TRBV28,15,.,.,TGTGCCAGCAGTTTGAAAGGGGGTAACTACAATGAGCAGTTCTTC,CASSLKGGNYNEQFF
TRBJ2-7,TRBV7-9,17,.,.,TGTGCCAGCAGCTTATCCCGGTATACAGGCCGATCCTACGAGCAGTACTTC,CASSLSRYTGRSYEQYF
TRBJ2-3,TRBV5-8,16,.,.,TGTGCCAGCAGCCAAGACAGGAGAACTAGCACAGATACGCAGTATTTT,CASSQDRRTSTDTQYF
TRBJ2-1,TRBV2,14,.,.,TGTGCCAGCGGGTTAGACATGGGGCGTAATGAGCAGTTCTTC,CASGLDMGRNEQFF
TRBJ2-2,TRBV30,19,.,.,TGTGCCTGGAAAGGGGGGGACAGGCCCTTACTCGCGAACACCGGGGAGCTGTTTTTT,CAWKGGDRPLLANTGELFF
TRBJ2-1,TRBV30,13,TRBD2,.,TGTGCCTTAGCCGGGACTAGTAGGAATGAGCAGTTCTTC,CALAGTSRNEQFF
TRBJ1-2,TRBV12-3/TRBV12-4,13,.,.,TGTGCCAGCAGTTCTGACAGTCTCTATGGCTACACCTTC,CASSSDSLYGYTF
TRBJ2-1,TRBV6-5,15,TRBD2,.,TGTGCCAGCACCATGGGGCGGGGGTCCTACAATGAGCAGTTCTTC,CASTMGRGSYNEQFF
TRBJ2-3,TRBV6-4,16,TRBD2,.,TGTGCCAGCAGTCCCGAGGCGGGAGAGGGCACAGATACGCAGTATTTT,CASSPEAGEGTDTQYF
TRBJ2-1,TRBV28,16,TRBD2,.,TGTGCCAGCAGTTTACCACCCCTAGCGGATTACAATGAGCAGTTCTTC,CASSLPPLADYNEQFF
TRBJ2-3,TRBV7-9,15,.,.,TGTGCCAGCAGCCCTCAGGGAACTAGCACAGATACGCAGTATTTT,CASSPQGTSTDTQYF
TRBJ2-3,TRBV3-1/TRBV3-2,15,TRBD2,.,TGTGCCAGCAGCCAAGGATTAGCGGGGGCAGATACGCAGTATTTT,CASSQGLAGADTQYF
TRBJ2-3,TRBV7-9,16,.,.,TGTGCCAGCAGCTTAGCGAGCATGAGTAACACAGATACGCAGTATTTT,CASSLASMSNTDTQYF
TRBJ2-5,TRBV14,17,TRBD2,.,TGTGCCAGCAGCCAAGCCGAAGTACTAGCGGCACAAGAGACCCAGTACTTC,CASSQAEVLAAQETQYF
TRBJ2-2,TRBV7-8,16,TRBD1,.,TGTGCCAGCAGCTTATGGTTGACAGGGGGGGCCGGGGAGCTGTTTTTT,CASSLWLTGGAGELFF
TRBJ2-5,TRBV7-9,13,.,.,TGTGCCACGGCGGGACAGACCCGAGAGACCCAGTACTTC,CATAGQTRETQYF
TRBJ2-3,TRBV11-2,18,TRBD2,.,TGTGCCAGCAGCTTAGGCAGACTAGCGGGGGCCCTCACAGATACGCAGTATTTT,CASSLGRLAGALTDTQYF
TRBJ2-1,TRBV9,15,TRBD2,.,TGTGCCAGCAGCGCGCGGACTAGCGGGAACAATGAGCAGTTCTTC,CASSARTSGNNEQFF
TRBJ1-4,TRBV2,14,.,.,TGTGCCAGCACCAAAGGGGTCCGCATCGAAAAACTGTTTTTT,CASTKGVRIEKLFF
TRBJ1-5,TRBV6-2/TRBV6-3,14,.,.,TGTGCCAGCAGTTACCTAAACCGTGAGCAGCCCCAGCATTTT,CASSYLNREQPQHF
TRBJ2-7,TRBV19,15,TRBD1,.,TGTGCCAGTAGTAGGGGTTTAGACAGGGACTACGAGCAGTACTTC,CASSRGLDRDYEQYF
TRBJ2-1,TRBV12-3/TRBV12-4,13,.,once,TGTGCCAGCAGTTTACGAGGCAGAAATGAGCAGTTCTTC,CASSLRGRNEQFF
TRBJ1-1,TRBV11-3,13,.,.,TGTGCCAGCAGCTTAGCCTTGAACACTGAAGCTTTCTTT,CASSLALNTEAFF
TRBJ2-1,TRBV7-2,15,TRBD2,.,TGTGCCAGCAGCCCCCTAGCGGATATTTACAATGAGCAGTTCTTC,CASSPLADIYNEQFF
TRBJ2-3,TRBV29-1,16,TRBD2,.,TGCAGCGTTGAACCCTTGGGGGGGAGGGAAGCAGATACGCAGTATTTT,CSVEPLGGREADTQYF
TRBJ2-5,TRBV7-2,16,.,once,TGTGCCAGCAGCTTAGCCATTACTGGCGGACAAGAGACCCAGTACTTC,CASSLAITGGQETQYF
TRBJ2-3,TRBV5-4,14,TRBD1,.,TGTGCCGCGGGACAGGGGGCGAGGGTAGATACGCAGTATTTT,CAAGQGARVDTQYF
TRBJ1-2,TRBV28,13,.,.,TGTGCCAGCAGTTTCCCAGGTAGCTATGGCTACACCTTC,CASSFPGSYGYTF
TRBJ2-1,TRBV2,14,.,.,TGTGCCAGCAGGGAGACTAGGGCAGATGATGAGCAGTTCTTC,CASRETRADDEQFF
TRBJ1-1,TRBV30,13,.,.,TGTGCCTGGAGTGTAGCCAGGGACACTGAAGCTTTCTTT,CAWSVARDTEAFF
TRBJ1-3,TRBV9,13,.,.,TGTGCCAGCAGCGACCCCCCTCGGAACACCATATATTTT,CASSDPPRNTIYF
TRBJ2-6,TRBV5-1,18,TRBD2,.,TGCGCCAGCAGCTTGGACGGGGGAGGGGTAACTGGGGCCAACGTCCTGACTTTC,CASSLDGGGVTGANVLTF